The 3 T cell receptor beta chains below were found in one sample sequenced in a study of T cells in Graves' hyperthyroidism and ophthalmopathy. Amplified regions were TCR beta CDR3 sequences from RNA transcripts. Using the HTBI primer set, a first-round RT-PCR was run on the TCR CDR3. One entry per CDR3 protein results from TCRdb running MiXCR on the multiplex PCR reads. The sample consists of around 500,000 distinct CDR3 sequences, roughly 15% of them appearing once. Sequencing used blood. Source of these receptors: a woman in her 40s with Graves' hyperthyroidism.

In its sample, this clonotype was seen a few times. As DNA, the CDR3 is TGTGCCAGCTCACCACTTGATCCGCCAGACTATGGCTACACCTTC. Amino acid sequence: CASSPLDPPDYGYTF. The genes are TRBV18 and TRBJ1-2; no clear D gene. V lost 1 base to trimming and J lost 3 bases, with 12 bases between them. Germline CDR1 and CDR2: KGHSH and LQKENI. The CDR3 loop spans 15 amino acids.

This clonotype occurred a few times. This chain joins TRBV10-1 and TRBJ2-5; no firm D call. This CDR3 contains 16 residues. Deletions cut 3 bases from V and 1 base from J, with 15 bases between. In germline, CDR1 is WNHNN, CDR2 SYGVQD (reference sequence). Here the CDR3 DNA reads TGCGCCAGCAGTGATAGATTTCAGAGGTTCCAAGAGACCCAGTACTTC. Protein sequence: CASSDRFQRFQETQYF.

In this sample, this clonotype turned up a few times. The chain carries TRBV4-1 and TRBJ1-5; D is possibly TRBD1 (6 bases). The CDR3 spans 16 residues. With 0 bases removed from V and 0 bases from J, the gap between germline ends came to 9 bases. CDR1 is MGHRA, CDR2 YSYEKL, per germline. CDR3 in DNA: TGCGCCAGCAGCCAAGAGGCGGGGGCTAGCAATCAGCCCCAGCATTTT. Its protein is CASSQEAGASNQPQHF.